This TCR beta chain was obtained from a study of technical replicates of blood from a few donors. In germline, CDR1 is SGHDN, CDR2 FVKESK. CDR3 size: 15 residues. Trimming pared 3 bases from V and 6 bases from J, leaving 15 bases between. Libraries were prepared by immunoSEQ multiplex PCR; TCRdb keeps only in-frame clonotypes and omits some of them. The table lists 79,000 or so clones, 90% to 95% of them singletons. The chain employs TRBV14 and TRBJ2-1, with D tentatively TRBD1 (7 bases). The sequence came from a human donor in good health. Sequenced sample: T cells isolated from PBMCs. The CDR3 DNA reads as TGTGCCAGCAGCCAGGTAGCAGGGGGGAGCAATGAGCAGTTCTTC. This translates into CASSQVAGGSNEQFF.